Shown below are 4 T cell receptor beta chains from a single sample sequenced in a study of T cells expressing NK-cell markers. Reprocessing the 5' RACE reads, TCRdb reports a single entry for every CDR3 protein and omits DNA. The data show about 380,000 distinct CDR3 sequences, and the top ten clones hold roughly 5.5%. Material: blood T cells: a sorted CD56 or NKG2C T cell subset, CD4+ or CD8+ T cells, or bulk PBMC T cells (not recorded which). The origin of the receptors is a man aged 18-69 years in good health.

The V gene is TRBV7-9, the J gene TRBJ2-3. CDR1 is SEHNR and CDR2 is FQNEAQ in the germline V gene (reference sequence). This CDR3 is built from 12 residues. This chain's CDR3 is CASSLVRDTQYF.

The chain's CDR3 is CASSVSVSGGSTGELFF. The V gene is TRBV5-1, the J gene TRBJ2-2; absent DNA, TCRdb's TRBD2 call cannot be checked. The CDR3 sequence is 17 residues long. Germline V lookup: CDR1 SGHRS, CDR2 YFSETQ.

The chain employs TRBV6-4 and TRBJ2-7; without DNA, the TCRdb call of TRBD2 cannot be checked. In germline, CDR1 is MRHNA, CDR2 SNTAGT. This CDR3 contains 15 residues. The CDR3 loop reads CASSDSTGGTYEQYF.

The chain is built from TRBV19 and TRBJ2-4; no DNA is available, so the TRBD1 call from TCRdb remains unchecked. This CDR3 comprises 16 residues. CDR1 and CDR2 from the germline V gene are LNHDA and SQIVND (reference sequence). CDR3: CASSIGGRVTKNIQYF.